These 10 T cell receptor beta chains share one sample of origin, sequenced in a study of OX40 agonist ivuxolimab in advanced cancers. Here immunoSEQ multiplex PCR was the method, and the copy in TCRdb shows in-frame clones only, minus some. The table shows 50,000 to 70,000 clones, with 70% to 90% occurring only once. This material consisted of CD4+ or CD8+ T cells sorted from blood, taken in a trial of the OX40 agonist ivuxolimab. The receptor source for this set is an adult with an advanced solid tumor such as melanoma, head and neck, liver or kidney cancer.

J is TRBJ1-4 and V is TRBV19; D unclear. This CDR3 region has 12 residues. The germline V gene has CDR1 LNHDA and CDR2 SQIVND (reference sequence). Trimming removed 9 bases from V and 8 bases from J, with 13 bases in between. Written as DNA, the CDR3 is TGTGCCAGCAGTGGGTTTGAGGAAAAACTGTTTTTT. It is translated as CASSGFEEKLFF.

J is TRBJ1-2 and V is TRBV5-1, with unresolved D. Germline-derived CDR1 and CDR2 are SGHRS and YFSETQ. V shed 5 bases and J shed 0 bases, with 14 bases lying between them. The CDR3 has 15 residues. In nucleotides, the CDR3 is TGCGCCAGCAGGACCCGGGTCGGGTCTAACTATGGCTACACCTTC. Translation gives CASRTRVGSNYGYTF.

V gene TRBV11-3 combines with J gene TRBJ2-3, with 10 bases matching TRBD2. V lost 8 bases, J lost 6 bases, and 14 bases stayed unmatched. CDR1 and CDR2 (germline): SGHNT, YENEEA. This CDR3 has 16 amino acids. The DNA of the CDR3 is TGTGCCAGCTCCCTGGGACTAGCGAACGTGGGGGATACGCAGTATTTT. It encodes CASSLGLANVGDTQYF.

J is TRBJ1-1 and V is TRBV27, with 9 bases aligning to TRBD1. There are 15 residues in the CDR3. Trimming at V came to 6 bases and at J to 0 bases, leaving 5 bases not matched to a gene. Germline V gives CDR1 MNHEY, CDR2 SMNVEV (reference sequence). The CDR3 DNA reads as TGTGCCAGCAGCCTACAGGGGGCTCTGAACACTGAAGCTTTCTTT. Translating gives CASSLQGALNTEAFF.

The chain joins TRBV7-6 to TRBJ2-2; the match to TRBD2 covers 7 bases. This CDR3 is built from 16 residues. V lost 5 bases to trimming and J lost 1 base; unmatched junction nucleotides: 7. Germline CDR1 and CDR2: SGHVS and FNYEAQ. The CDR3, as DNA: TGTGCCAGCAGCCAAGGGACTACCTTGAACACCGGGGAGCTGTTTTTT. This codes for CASSQGTTLNTGELFF.

The chain has TRBV12-2 and TRBJ2-4; TRBD2 is the table's D call, not checked against the DNA. TRBV12-2 is shown as a pseudogene. This CDR3 contains 14 residues. CDR3 nucleotide sequence: TGTGCAAGTCGCTTAAAAGAGGCCCGAAACATTCAGTACTTC. Protein: CASRLKEARNIQYF.

The CDR3 bases are TGTGCCAGCAGCGTAGAGGGAGGCGGGGGGGCTGGTACGCAGTATTTT. Residues: CASSVEGGGGAGTQYF. This rearrangement joins TRBV9 to TRBJ2-3; TRBD2 matches 9 bases. The trim removed 0 bases at V and 8 bases at J, leaving 10 bases unmatched. The CDR3 is 16 residues long. The germline V gene has CDR1 SGDLS and CDR2 YYNGEE.

The chain couples TRBV13 to TRBJ1-2, with no clear D. The CDR3 contains 12 residues. Germline assignment: CDR1 PRHDT and CDR2 FYEKMQ (reference sequence). The V and J ends lost 2 bases and 3 bases respectively, with 4 bases between them. The CDR3 region is CASSLRDYGYTF. The CDR3 DNA reads as TGTGCCAGCAGCTTAAGGGACTATGGCTACACCTTC.

This chain connects TRBV5-8 to TRBJ1-2, with 8 bases fitting TRBD1. Germline CDR1 and CDR2: SGHTS and YDEGEE. Germline trimming cut 3 bases from V and 8 bases from J; bases unmatched to any gene: 12. The length of the CDR3 is 15 residues. The CDR3 DNA follows: TGTGCCAGCAGCTGGCCCGACAGGGGCTCGGGGGGCTACACCTTC. Its translation: CASSWPDRGSGGYTF.

The V gene is TRBV2, the J gene TRBJ2-5, with D unclear. CDR3 length: 15 residues. Germline V gene lookup returns CDR1 SNHLY and CDR2 FYNNEI. Trimming removed 4 bases at V and 1 base at J, with 13 bases between. DNA for the CDR3: TGTGCCAGCAGTGGGGCCCGGGTGGGCCAAGAGACCCAGTACTTC. It yields the protein CASSGARVGQETQYF.